This TCR beta chain was captured in a study of blood T cells in healthy people across ages. Study-level results: Naive CD4+ cells and diversity were both higher in long-lived donors than in aged donors. Estimated diversity, derived from one million T cells, was regarded as an underestimate.

For the second PCR, which ran for roughly 7 to 11 cycles, a sample-barcoded 5' primer and a J-beta primer mix were used. One entry per CDR3 protein, called by TCRdb with MiXCR from the 5' RACE reads. Of more than 500,000 distinct CDR3 sequences in the sample, 27% were seen once. Worth noting for this clonotype: Its antigen remains unidentified.

Germline V gene data show CDR1 as LGHNA and CDR2 as YSLEER. This CDR3 has 15 residues. Trimming removed 4 bases from V and 2 bases from J, with 14 bases in between. The sequence derives from a woman in her 70s in good health. The chain carries TRBV4-3 and TRBJ1-2, with TRBD1 as a possible D gene (6 bases). What was sequenced was blood. DNA for the CDR3: TGCGCCAGCAGCCCGTCGGGTCAGGGGAACTATGGCTACACCTTC. This sequence encodes CASSPSGQGNYGYTF.